These 32 T cell receptor beta chains were sequenced from one sample in a study of cytomegalovirus exposure and HLA in healthy donors. It was with 60 Vbeta and 13 Jbeta primers that the PCR ran. The table came from immunoSEQ multiplex PCR; TCRdb's copy has only in-frame clones and leaves some out. The top ten hold about 1.6% of the sample, which has about 170,000 clones, about three quarters seen once. The sequenced sample consisted of PBMCs. These receptors were obtained from a girl aged 10 to 17 in good health and CMV-seronegative.

The genes are TRBV7-9 and TRBJ2-1; D uncertain. Germline-derived CDR1 and CDR2 are SEHNR and FQNEAQ (reference sequence). V lost 5 bases and J lost 10, with 9 bases in between. The CDR3 spans 11 residues. The CDR3 bases are TGTGCCAGCAGCCCGCGTTGGGAGCAGTTCTTC. It codes for CASSPRWEQFF.

The chain carries TRBV15 and TRBJ2-7; 7 positions agree with TRBD2. V lost 3 bases and J lost 0; bases outside the gene matches: 8. Germline CDR1 is LNHNV and CDR2 is YYDKDF (reference sequence). The CDR3 is made up of 16 amino acids. The CDR3 spells CATSRGGASNSYEQYF. The CDR3 nucleotides read TGTGCCACCAGCAGGGGAGGGGCCTCAAACTCCTACGAGCAGTACTTC.

V is TRBV13 and J is TRBJ2-2; 12 nucleotides line up with TRBD2. Germline-derived CDR1 and CDR2 are PRHDT and FYEKMQ (reference sequence). J gave up 6 bases and V 5 bases, and 10 bases lay outside the gene matches. The CDR3 is 17 amino acids. Here the CDR3 reads CASSPGLAGLGAGELFF. The CDR3 nucleotides are TGTGCCAGCAGCCCAGGACTAGCGGGGCTCGGGGCCGGGGAGCTGTTTTTT. Complete variable domain (other parts from reference TRBV13 and TRBJ2-2): AAGVIQSPRHLIKEKRETATLKCYPIPRHDTVYWYQQGPGQDPQFLISFYEKMQSDKGSIPDRFSAQQFSDYHSELNMSSLELGDSALYFCASSPGLAGLGAGELFFGEGSRLTVL.

V gene TRBV6-6 combines with J gene TRBJ1-2; TRBD1 matches 7 bases. V gave up 11 bases and J gave up 2 bases; unmatched junction bases: 5. This CDR3 contains 12 residues. Germline lookup yields CDR1 MNHNY and CDR2 SVGAGI (reference sequence). The CDR3 reads CAGGGLNYGYTF. In nucleotides, the CDR3 is TGTGCCGGAGGGGGCCTCAACTATGGCTACACCTTC.

This chain links TRBV6-1 with TRBJ1-1, with 11 bases lining up with TRBD1. V lost 7 bases to trimming and J lost 5 bases; unmatched junction nucleotides: 6. The CDR3 consists of 14 residues. Germline lookup yields CDR1 MNHNS and CDR2 SASEGT. The CDR3 region is CASTRDRGDTEAFF. DNA of the CDR3: TGTGCCAGCACCAGGGACAGGGGGGATACTGAAGCTTTCTTT.

In this sample, this clone turned up a few times. The rearrangement uses TRBV7-3 and TRBJ1-2; maybe TRBD1 (6 bases). CDR3 length: 15 residues. CDR1 and CDR2 (germline): SGHTA, FQGTGA. Deletions cut 2 bases from V and 1 base from J, with 11 bases between. CDR3 nucleotide sequence: TGTGCCAGCAGCTTAGAGGGGGGGTTTAACTATGGCTACACCTTC. Translated: CASSLEGGFNYGYTF.

As regards this clone: A single base separates this from a much larger clone, so it may be a read error. The gene calls are TRBV27 and TRBJ1-2, with D perhaps matching TRBD1 (5 bases). This CDR3 has 12 amino acids. V shed 6 bases and J shed 3 bases, with 8 bases lying between them. Germline CDR1 MNHEY, CDR2 SMNVEV (reference sequence). CDR3 DNA: TGTGCCAGCAGGGAGGGGTACTATGGCTACACCTTC. Translating gives CASREGYYGYTF.

The rearrangement links TRBV25-1 to TRBJ2-7, with TRBD1 identical over 9 bases. The CDR3 totals 14 residues. Per the germline V gene, CDR1 is MGHDK and CDR2 is SYGVNS. Trimming at V came to 5 bases and at J to 2 bases, leaving 4 bases not matched to a gene. CDR3 in DNA: TGTGCCAGCAGTCCCGGGACAGGGCCCTACGAGCAGTACTTC. Protein product: CASSPGTGPYEQYF.

The rearrangement links TRBV19 to TRBJ1-5, with a weak D call TRBD1 (5 bases). Germline-derived CDR1 and CDR2 are LNHDA and SQIVND (reference sequence). V dropped 5 bases and J dropped 7 bases, with 12 bases sitting between them. The CDR3 has 13 amino acids. The CDR3: CASSSQQAQPQHF. The CDR3 DNA follows: TGTGCCAGTAGTTCTCAACAGGCACAGCCCCAGCATTTT.

J is TRBJ2-5 and V is TRBV30, with D tentatively TRBD2 (7 bases). Trimming pared 0 bases from V and 11 bases from J, leaving 25 bases between. The germline V gene encodes CDR1 GTSNPN and CDR2 SVGIG (reference sequence). The CDR3 has 16 amino acids. CDR3 sequence reads: CAWSVGGGPPSGFQYF. The CDR3, as DNA: TGTGCCTGGAGTGTAGGCGGGGGCCCTCCTTCAGGTTTTCAGTACTTC.

The genes are TRBV6-6 and TRBJ2-7; the D gene is possibly TRBD1 (5 bases). CDR1 MNHNY and CDR2 SVGAGI come from the germline V gene (reference sequence). The V end lost 6 bases, the J end lost 5 bases, and 14 bases lay between the germline ends. The CDR3 has 13 residues. The CDR3, as DNA: TGTGCCAGCAGCAGGGTTCCTCAGGACGAGCAGTACTTC. Protein: CASSRVPQDEQYF.

This clone turned up a few times. The rearrangement uses TRBV5-1 and TRBJ1-6, with TRBD1 matching 9 bases. Germline lookup yields CDR1 SGHRS and CDR2 YFSETQ. V lost 3 bases and J lost 8; bases outside the gene matches: 6. The CDR3 runs 15 residues. CDR3 bases: TGCGCCAGCAGCTCTCCGGACAGGGGTGATTCACCCCTCCACTTT. This sequence encodes CASSSPDRGDSPLHF.

This chain links TRBV4-1 with TRBJ1-1; no reliable D call. Per germline, CDR1 MGHRA and CDR2 YSYEKL. CDR3 length equals 18 residues. V lost 6 bases and J lost 2, with 25 bases in between. CDR3 amino acids: CASRIRDLGQPENTEAFF. The CDR3 DNA is TGCGCCAGCAGGATCCGAGACCTGGGCCAGCCTGAAAACACTGAAGCTTTCTTT.

V and J are TRBV12-5 and TRBJ2-1; D possibly corresponds to TRBD2 (6 bases). Germline V gene data show CDR1 as LGHNT and CDR2 as FRNRAP. Trimming removed 2 bases from V and 4 bases from J, with 12 bases in between. The CDR3 extends over 15 amino acids. CDR3 nucleotide sequence: TGTGCTAGTGGTTTGTCTGTGGGGGGTTACAATGAGCAGTTCTTC. Protein sequence: CASGLSVGGYNEQFF.

The chain has TRBV7-9 and TRBJ2-7; the D gene is possibly TRBD1 (6 bases). CDR1 SEHNR and CDR2 FQNEAQ come from the germline V gene (reference sequence). The germline V and J ends were trimmed by 5 bases and 6 bases, with 11 bases remaining between them. This CDR3 contains 12 residues. The CDR3 DNA reads TGTGCCAGCAGCCCTCGGGACATCGAGCAGTACTTC. Translated: CASSPRDIEQYF. The full variable domain, with the rest looked up from reference TRBV7-9 and TRBJ2-7, is DTGVSQNPRHKITKRGQNVTFRCDPISEHNRLYWYRQTLGQGPEFLTYFQNEAQLEKSRLLSDRFSAERPKGSFSTLEIQRTEQGDSAMYLCASSPRDIEQYFGPGTRLTVT.

The rearrangement joins TRBV15 to TRBJ1-1; TRBD1 is a possible D gene (5 bases). The CDR3 is 13 residues long. Looked up from germline, CDR1 is LNHNV and CDR2 is YYDKDF (reference sequence). The V gene lost 0 bases and the J gene lost 3 bases, with 5 bases spanning the gap. The CDR3 reads CATSREGDTEAFF. Written as DNA, the CDR3 is TGTGCCACCAGCAGAGAAGGGGACACTGAAGCTTTCTTT.

The rearrangement links TRBV5-1 to TRBJ1-6; TRBD1 matches at 9 bases. V dropped 4 bases and J dropped 5; count of bases not matched to a gene: 4. Germline CDR1 and CDR2: SGHRS and YFSETQ. CDR3 size: 15 residues. The chain's CDR3 is CASSSRDRDNSPLHF. As DNA, the CDR3 is TGCGCCAGCAGCAGCCGGGACAGGGATAATTCACCCCTCCACTTT.

V and J are TRBV5-1 and TRBJ2-2; D possibly corresponds to TRBD1 (5 bases). Deletions cut 2 bases from V and 5 bases from J, with 10 bases between. CDR3 size: 14 residues. Germline V gene data show CDR1 as SGHRS and CDR2 as YFSETQ. The CDR3 region is CASSFETVTGELFF. The CDR3 bases are TGCGCCAGCAGCTTCGAGACAGTAACCGGGGAGCTGTTTTTT.

The count of this clone is one. The genes are TRBV5-6 and TRBJ1-3; TRBD1 matches at 11 bases. This CDR3 spans 16 amino acids. Germline assignment: CDR1 SGHDT and CDR2 YYEEEE. The V gene end was trimmed by 0 bases and the J gene end by 4 bases; junction bases not matched to a gene: 3. CDR3 in amino acids: CASSLEGQGEGNTIYF. As DNA, the CDR3 is TGTGCCAGCAGCTTGGAGGGACAGGGGGAAGGAAACACCATATATTTT. Filled out from reference TRBV5-6 and TRBJ1-3, the complete variable domain reads DAGVTQSPTHLIKTRGQQVTLRCSPKSGHDTVSWYQQALGQGPQFIFQYYEEEERQRGNFPDRFSGHQFPNYSSELNVNALLLGDSALYLCASSLEGQGEGNTIYFGEGSWLTVV.

The rearrangement links TRBV29-1 to TRBJ1-2; no clear D. The V and J ends lost 6 bases and 2 bases respectively, with 16 bases between them. The CDR3 loop spans 14 amino acids. Germline assignment: CDR1 SQVTM and CDR2 ANQGSEA. CDR3 residues: CSVAGLGPNYGYTF. For the CDR3, the DNA is TGCAGCGTGGCGGGCCTCGGGCCCAACTATGGCTACACCTTC.

The J gene is TRBJ1-2, the V gene TRBV7-2; D remains ambiguous. The CDR3 consists of 17 residues. Germline V gene data show CDR1 as SGHTA and CDR2 as FQGNSA. V lost 5 bases and J 0 bases, leaving 19 bases between the germline ends. The CDR3 is CASSPHLRELANYGYTF. The CDR3 region has the DNA TGTGCCAGCAGCCCCCACCTCCGGGAATTAGCTAACTATGGCTACACCTTC. Using reference TRBV7-2 and TRBJ1-2 for the parts outside the CDR3, the full variable domain is GAGVSQSPSNKVTEKGKDVELRCDPISGHTALYWYRQSLGQGLEFLIYFQGNSAPDKSGLPSDRFSAERTGGSVSTLTIQRTQQEDSAVYLCASSPHLRELANYGYTFGSGTRLTVV.

This chain uses TRBV10-3 with TRBJ1-6; TRBD1 matches 7 bases. This CDR3 region has 13 residues. Germline V gene data show CDR1 as ENHRY and CDR2 as SYGVKD. The V and J ends lost 11 bases and 7 bases, in that order; junction bases with no gene match: 8. In DNA, the CDR3 is TGTGCCGCAACAGGGGATCCCAATTCACCCCTCCACTTT. The encoded protein is CAATGDPNSPLHF.

This clone has just a few counts. This chain uses TRBV5-1 with TRBJ2-7; 9 nucleotides match TRBD2. V trimming: 0 bases; J trimming: 2 bases; junction bases outside the gene matches: 3. In germline, CDR1 is SGHRS, CDR2 YFSETQ. CDR3 length: 15 amino acids. Here the CDR3 DNA reads TGCGCCAGCAGCTTGGCTAGCGGGGCTACCTACGAGCAGTACTTC. Its translation: CASSLASGATYEQYF.

The rearrangement links TRBV4-1 to TRBJ2-1; 8 positions match TRBD2. The ends lost 7 bases at V and 10 bases at J; junction bases unmatched: 12. Germline CDR1 and CDR2: MGHRA and YSYEKL. This CDR3 comprises 14 residues. CDR3 bases: TGCGCCAGCAAAGTAGCGGGGACAAAAGGGGAGCAGTTCTTC. Translating it yields CASKVAGTKGEQFF.

This clone was seen more than once but under ten times. The V and J genes are TRBV6-6 and TRBJ2-5; 8 nucleotides match TRBD1. Germline V gene lookup returns CDR1 MNHNY and CDR2 SVGAGI (reference sequence). The CDR3 is made up of 16 amino acids. The V and J ends lost 6 bases and 5 bases, in that order; junction bases with no gene match: 14. The CDR3 is CASSLTTGGDEETQYF. The CDR3 DNA reads as TGTGCCAGCAGCCTAACTACAGGGGGTGATGAGGAGACCCAGTACTTC.

For this clone: One end of the junction fails to match germline, which may point to a read error. The J gene is TRBJ1-1, the V gene TRBV20-1, with a tentative D call TRBD1 (6 bases). Germline CDR1 is DFQATT and CDR2 is SNEGSKA (reference sequence). This CDR3 has 8 residues. CDR3 DNA: TGCAGTGCCCCAAGGGGGGGATTT. Translation gives CSAPRGGF.

This clone was counted once. This chain uses TRBV11-3 with TRBJ1-1; no clear D gene. The length of the CDR3 is 15 residues. Looked up from germline, CDR1 is SGHNT and CDR2 is YENEEA. The germline V and J ends were trimmed by 5 bases and 4 bases, with 17 bases remaining between them. The CDR3 sequence: CASSGGEGLSTEAFF. The DNA for the CDR3 is TGTGCCAGCAGCGGCGGGGAGGGTTTGAGCACTGAAGCTTTCTTT.

The chain employs TRBV29-1 and TRBJ2-2; possible D gene TRBD1, 6 bases. The length of the CDR3 is 14 residues. Trimming stripped 7 bases from V and 0 bases from J, with 12 bases between. Germline CDR1 and CDR2: SQVTM and ANQGSEA. CDR3 sequence reads: CSARDIANTGELFF. CDR3 nucleotides: TGCAGCGCCCGGGACATCGCGAACACCGGGGAGCTGTTTTTT.

This sequence joins TRBV4-1 and TRBJ1-6, with D tentatively TRBD1 (5 bases). The germline V gene has CDR1 MGHRA and CDR2 YSYEKL. Trimming removed 4 bases at V and 2 bases at J, with 12 bases between. The CDR3 runs to 16 residues. The CDR3 region is CASSPAGDTYNSPLHF. The CDR3 DNA reads TGCGCCAGCAGCCCGGCGGGGGATACCTATAATTCACCCCTCCACTTT.

The chain has TRBV15 and TRBJ2-6, with a weak D call TRBD1 (6 bases). Trimming cost V 5 bases and J 1 base, with 9 bases left between them. Germline V gives CDR1 LNHNV, CDR2 YYDKDF (reference sequence). This CDR3 comprises 15 residues. The CDR3 protein is CATSVRGSGANVLTF. CDR3 in DNA: TGTGCCACCAGCGTCAGGGGATCTGGGGCCAACGTCCTGACTTTC. The complete variable domain, with remaining parts taken from reference TRBV15 and TRBJ2-6, reads DAMVIQNPRYQVTQFGKPVTLSCSQTLNHNVMYWYQQKSSQAPKLLFHYYDKDFNNEADTPDNFQSRRPNTSFCFLDIRSPGLGDTAMYLCATSVRGSGANVLTFGAGSRLTVL.

The chain joins TRBV7-8 to TRBJ1-2; TRBD1 aligns across 8 bases. J was trimmed by 7 bases and V by 4 bases; bases with no gene match: 2. The CDR3 consists of 12 residues. The germline gives CDR1 SGHVS, CDR2 FQNEAQ. The CDR3: CASSWTGIGYTF. As DNA, the CDR3 is TGTGCCAGCAGCTGGACAGGGATTGGCTACACCTTC.

This clone was counted between two and nine times. The V and J genes are TRBV5-1 and TRBJ2-5; 9 positions agree with TRBD1. The J call may be in error: the DNA end matches TRBJ2-7 better. Germline CDR1 is SGHRS and CDR2 is YFSETQ. The CDR3 extends over 14 amino acids. The CDR3 DNA follows: TGCGCCAGCAGCTTGGTGGGACAGGGTTCCGAGCAGTACTTC. The encoded protein is CASSLVGQGSEQYF.